This TCR beta chain derives from a study of blood T cell repertoires in COVID-19. Sequencing was performed with immunoSEQ multiplex PCR; in TCRdb, only in-frame clones are kept and a portion is missing. The table lists a few hundred thousand clones, 92% of them singletons, with less than 20% in the top ten. This CDR3 is built from 12 residues. V was shortened by 6 bases and J by 10 bases, with 15 bases between the two germline ends. Germline-derived CDR1 and CDR2 are LNHDA and SQIVND (reference sequence). The table lists this clone with a few counts. This rearrangement joins TRBV19 to TRBJ1-1; no reliable D call. The clonotype comes from a woman aged 30 to 39 who had recovered from COVID-19. The source material was PBMCs or T cells enriched from blood (not recorded which). The CDR3 protein is CASSLLPGVAFF. CDR3 coding DNA: TGTGCCAGTAGCTTACTACCGGGAGTAGCTTTCTTT.